A single sample is the source of the 16 T cell receptor beta chains below, sequenced in a study of Ad26.COV2.S vaccination and SARS-CoV-2 variants. Sequencing used immunoSEQ multiplex PCR; TCRdb keeps in-frame clones, though not all of them. The sample shows over 100,000 clones, over 60% of them seen only once. The material sequenced was peripheral blood, taken after recovery from COVID-19. These receptors all stem from a human donor who had recovered from COVID-19.

The chain joins TRBV28 to TRBJ2-7; the match to TRBD1 covers 7 bases. Germline CDR1 reads MDHEN; CDR2 reads SYDVKM. J gave up 5 bases and V 3 bases, and 10 bases lay outside the gene matches. This CDR3 spans 15 amino acids. The CDR3 nucleotides are TGTGCCAGCAGTTTCAGGGGACAGACGAGCCACGAGCAGTACTTC. Translated: CASSFRGQTSHEQYF.

The chain links TRBV7-3 to TRBJ2-3; D gene uncertain. Germline V gene lookup returns CDR1 SGHTA and CDR2 FQGTGA. This CDR3 is built from 13 residues. The V gene lost 3 bases and the J gene lost 6 bases, with 10 bases spanning the gap. The CDR3 protein is CASSLDVGDTQYF. CDR3 DNA: TGTGCCAGCAGCTTGGATGTTGGGGATACGCAGTATTTT. The entire variable domain, with the rest obtained from reference TRBV7-3 and TRBJ2-3, is as follows: GAGVSQTPSNKVTEKGKYVELRCDPISGHTALYWYRQSLGQGPEFLIYFQGTGAADDSGLPNDRFFAVRPEGSVSTLKIQRTERGDSAVYLCASSLDVGDTQYFGPGTRLTVL.

This clone turned up a few times. The chain has TRBV18 and TRBJ1-1; a weak D match, TRBD1 (6 bases). V dropped 5 bases and J dropped 3 bases, with 13 bases sitting between them. The CDR3 totals 14 residues. The germline V gene has CDR1 KGHSH and CDR2 LQKENI. DNA of the CDR3: TGTGCCAGCTCATTCCGACAGGAATACACTGAAGCTTTCTTT. Amino acids: CASSFRQEYTEAFF.

The rearrangement joins TRBV5-1 to TRBJ2-1; 11 bases align to TRBD2. The CDR3 spans 17 residues. Losses at the gene ends were 7 bases for V and 7 bases for J; bases not matched to a gene: 16. Germline CDR1 is SGHRS and CDR2 is YFSETQ. The DNA for the CDR3 is TGCGCCAGCCGAGCCACAGGACTAGCGGGCGGGATGAATGAGCAGTTCTTC. Translating it yields CASRATGLAGGMNEQFF.

The chain links TRBV30 to TRBJ1-2, with D unclear. The germline V and J ends were trimmed by 4 bases and 2 bases, with 8 bases remaining between them. This CDR3 spans 12 amino acids. Germline V gene sequence: CDR1 GTSNPN, CDR2 SVGIG (reference sequence). The CDR3 sequence: CAWTGTNYGYTF. The CDR3 bases are TGTGCCTGGACGGGTACAAACTATGGCTACACCTTC.

The chain combines TRBV5-1 with TRBJ2-5; 7 bases match TRBD1. J lost 0 bases, V lost 2 bases, and 4 bases had no gene match. CDR3 length: 15 amino acids. Germline CDR1 reads SGHRS; CDR2 reads YFSETQ. CDR3 DNA: TGCGCCAGCAGCTTTGGGACAGCGTACCAAGAGACCCAGTACTTC. Translated: CASSFGTAYQETQYF.

The chain uses TRBV30 and TRBJ2-7; 7 nucleotides agree with TRBD1. This CDR3 region has 14 residues. J gave up 1 base and V 6 bases, and 9 bases lay outside the gene matches. Germline CDR1 and CDR2: GTSNPN and SVGIG (reference sequence). Written as DNA, the CDR3 is TGTGCCTGCCATTTAGGGGACAGATCCTACGAGCAGTACTTC. This codes for CACHLGDRSYEQYF. The entire variable domain, with the rest obtained from reference TRBV30 and TRBJ2-7, is as follows: SQTIHQWPATLVQPVGSPLSLECTVEGTSNPNLYWYRQAAGRGLQLLFYSVGIGQISSEVPQNLSASRPQDRQFILSSKKLLLSDSGFYLCACHLGDRSYEQYFGPGTRLTVT.

The chain is built from TRBV27 and TRBJ1-1; TRBD1 matches 9 bases. Per germline, CDR1 MNHEY and CDR2 SMNVEV (reference sequence). The CDR3 runs to 15 residues. The junction had 10 bases not matched to a gene; V was cut back by 8 bases and J by 3 bases. CDR3 nucleotides: TGTGCCAGCGGCAGATGGACAGGGGAGGACACTGAAGCTTTCTTT. Translating it yields CASGRWTGEDTEAFF.

This chain joins TRBV5-1 and TRBJ1-6; no reliable D call. The CDR3 is 13 residues long. V lost 0 bases to trimming and J lost 7 bases, with 5 bases between them. CDR1 and CDR2 from the germline V gene are SGHRS and YFSETQ. DNA of the CDR3: TGCGCCAGCAGCTTGGCGGGGAATTCACCCCTCCACTTT. Translation: CASSLAGNSPLHF.

This chain uses TRBV6-5 with TRBJ2-3; the D call may be TRBD1 or TRBD2 (5 bases each). Germline CDR1 reads MNHEY; CDR2 reads SVGAGI. V shed 7 bases and J shed 0 bases, with 11 bases lying between them. This CDR3 has 14 residues. As DNA, the CDR3 is TGTGCCAGCAATAGGGACCCTAGCACAGATACGCAGTATTTT. This gives the protein CASNRDPSTDTQYF.

The chain joins TRBV18 to TRBJ1-5, with 7 bases that match TRBD1. The CDR3 covers 18 residues. Germline CDR1 reads KGHSH; CDR2 reads LQKENI. Losses at the gene ends were 8 bases for V and 0 bases for J; bases not matched to a gene: 16. The CDR3 loop is CASPGTGTETDSNQPQHF. In DNA form, the CDR3 reads TGTGCCAGCCCGGGGACCGGGACAGAAACTGATAGCAATCAGCCCCAGCATTTT.

The chain employs TRBV19 and TRBJ2-2; TRBD1 agrees at 10 bases. The germline V gene encodes CDR1 LNHDA and CDR2 SQIVND (reference sequence). V gave up 8 bases and J gave up 3 bases; unmatched junction bases: 6. This CDR3 comprises 15 residues. This chain's CDR3 is CASARDRGDTGELFF. The CDR3 bases are TGTGCCAGTGCCCGGGACAGGGGTGACACCGGGGAGCTGTTTTTT.

The chain is built from TRBV28 and TRBJ1-2, with D unclear. V was pared by 7 bases and J by 5 bases, with 11 bases between. CDR3 length equals 12 residues. Per germline, CDR1 MDHEN and CDR2 SYDVKM. CDR3 in DNA: TGTGCCAGCAACAAACCGGGGTATGGCTACACCTTC. This translates into CASNKPGYGYTF.

The J gene is TRBJ2-3, the V gene TRBV30; 7 bases line up with TRBD2. The CDR3 length is 15 residues. Germline CDR1 GTSNPN, CDR2 SVGIG (reference sequence). Trimming removed 3 bases from V and 9 bases from J; junction bases left unmatched: 15. CDR3 sequence (DNA): TGTGCCTGGAGAGGGAAGGCTAGCGGTGTTGGCACGCAGTATTTT. Its protein product is CAWRGKASGVGTQYF.

This chain uses TRBV30 with TRBJ1-1, with D perhaps TRBD1 (5 bases). The CDR3 has 15 amino acids. Trimming shortened V by 3 bases and J by 1 base, and 15 bases separated the two germline ends. The germline V gene encodes CDR1 GTSNPN and CDR2 SVGIG (reference sequence). CDR3 DNA: TGTGCCTGGAGCCACCACTCAGACAGGAACACTGAAGCTTTCTTT. Amino acid sequence: CAWSHHSDRNTEAFF.

The chain joins TRBV30 to TRBJ1-5; perhaps TRBD1 as D (6 bases). The V end lost 0 bases, the J end lost 2 bases, and 14 bases lay between the germline ends. CDR1 GTSNPN and CDR2 SVGIG come from the germline V gene (reference sequence). The CDR3 covers 16 residues. The CDR3 region is CAWSVQGRGGNQPQHF. CDR3 sequence (DNA): TGTGCCTGGAGTGTACAGGGCAGGGGCGGCAATCAGCCCCAGCATTTT.